A single sample is the source of the 28 T cell receptor beta chains below, sequenced in a study of OX40 agonist ivuxolimab in advanced cancers. Assay: immunoSEQ multiplex PCR; the TCRdb copy retains only in-frame clones and omits some. The sample lists 70,000 to 95,000 clones, around four fifths occurring once. This specimen consisted of CD4+ or CD8+ T cells sorted from blood, obtained in a trial of the OX40 agonist ivuxolimab. Receptor source: an adult with an advanced solid tumor such as melanoma, head and neck, liver or kidney cancer.

This rearrangement joins TRBV7-7 to TRBJ2-2, with 10 bases aligning to TRBD2. The ends lost 1 base at V and 1 base at J; junction bases unmatched: 9. Per germline, CDR1 SSHAT and CDR2 FNYEAQ (reference sequence). CDR3 size: 19 residues. CDR3 in amino acids: CASSLGPLAGVMNTGELFF. The CDR3 nucleotides read TGTGCCAGCAGCTTAGGGCCGCTAGCGGGGGTTATGAACACCGGGGAGCTGTTTTTT.

This chain connects TRBV5-6 to TRBJ1-2, with D unclear. In germline, CDR1 is SGHDT, CDR2 YYEEEE. Trimming removed 2 bases at V and 4 bases at J, with 12 bases between. There are 14 residues in the CDR3. This CDR3 is CASSFQLRSYGYTF. CDR3 nucleotide sequence: TGTGCCAGCAGCTTCCAACTTAGATCCTATGGCTACACCTTC.

This clone was seen a single time. V and J are TRBV7-2 and TRBJ2-7, with a possible D match to TRBD2 (6 bases). Germline assignment: CDR1 SGHTA and CDR2 FQGNSA. This CDR3 region has 16 residues. V lost 0 bases, J lost 4 bases, and 16 bases lay in between. The CDR3 here is CASSLARSRGNYEQYF. The CDR3 DNA reads as TGTGCCAGCAGCTTAGCCCGCTCCCGGGGGAATTACGAGCAGTACTTC.

J is TRBJ2-7 and V is TRBV14; 7 bases are a match to TRBD1. V was clipped by 3 bases and J by 3 bases; unmatched bases: 2. The CDR3 spans 13 residues. Germline CDR1 reads SGHDN; CDR2 reads FVKESK. CDR3 nucleotides: TGTGCCAGCAGCCAGGGACAGCGCTACGAGCAGTACTTC. As protein: CASSQGQRYEQYF. Supplemented by reference TRBV14 and TRBJ2-7, the full variable domain reads EAGVTQFPSHSVIEKGQTVTLRCDPISGHDNLYWYRRVMGKEIKFLLHFVKESKQDESGMPNNRFLAERTGGTYSTLKVQPAELEDSGVYFCASSQGQRYEQYFGPGTRLTVT.

The J gene is TRBJ2-4, the V gene TRBV5-1, with a tentative D call TRBD1 (7 bases). CDR3 length: 14 residues. V lost 4 bases and J lost 8, with 16 bases in between. Germline CDR1 and CDR2: SGHRS and YFSETQ. The DNA of the CDR3 is TGCGCCAGCAGCCCCGCAGGGGGGAAGGACATTCAGTACTTC. Amino acid sequence: CASSPAGGKDIQYF. Together with reference TRBV5-1 and TRBJ2-4, the CDR3 gives the full variable domain: KAGVTQTPRYLIKTRGQQVTLSCSPISGHRSVSWYQQTPGQGLQFLFEYFSETQRNKGNFPGRFSGRQFSNSRSEMNVSTLELGDSALYLCASSPAGGKDIQYFGAGTRLSVL.

The chain uses TRBV7-9 and TRBJ1-4; 7 nucleotides match TRBD1. CDR3 length equals 16 residues. V lost 2 bases to trimming and J lost 7 bases; unmatched junction nucleotides: 10. The germline gives CDR1 SEHNR, CDR2 FQNEAQ (reference sequence). CDR3: CASSLPSGGYGEKLFF. The DNA for the CDR3 is TGTGCCAGCAGCTTACCCTCAGGGGGGTACGGTGAAAAACTGTTTTTT.

The chain combines TRBV7-9 with TRBJ1-3; no firm D call. Trimming cost V 6 bases and J 3 bases, with 6 bases left between them. Per the germline V gene, CDR1 is SEHNR and CDR2 is FQNEAQ (reference sequence). The CDR3 is made up of 12 amino acids. The CDR3 region is CASSTSGNTIYF. CDR3 in DNA: TGTGCCAGCAGTACTAGTGGAAACACCATATATTTT.

The rearrangement joins TRBV5-6 to TRBJ2-7; no reliable D call. Germline lookup yields CDR1 SGHDT and CDR2 YYEEEE. The CDR3 is 13 residues long. V was shortened by 6 bases and J by 5 bases, with 15 bases between the two germline ends. The CDR3 region is CASTIVGRDEQYF. CDR3 in DNA: TGTGCCAGCACCATCGTCGGCAGAGACGAGCAGTACTTC.

V gene TRBV27 combines with J gene TRBJ1-3; TRBD1 might be the D (6 bases). V dropped 5 bases and J dropped 2 bases, with 13 bases sitting between them. CDR1 is MNHEY and CDR2 is SMNVEV in the germline V gene (reference sequence). The CDR3 length is 15 residues. The CDR3 sequence is CASSRQARAGNTIYF. DNA of the CDR3: TGTGCCAGCAGTAGACAGGCCCGGGCTGGAAACACCATATATTTT.

The chain carries TRBV7-6 and TRBJ1-1, with 8 bases aligning to TRBD1. V dropped 5 bases and J dropped 1; count of bases not matched to a gene: 3. There are 14 residues in the CDR3. Germline CDR1 is SGHVS and CDR2 is FNYEAQ. CDR3 coding DNA: TGTGCCAGCAGCCCCGGACAGGGGAACACTGAAGCTTTCTTT. Protein product: CASSPGQGNTEAFF.

The chain recombines TRBV7-8 with TRBJ1-6; TRBD1 matches at 12 bases. CDR1 SGHVS and CDR2 FQNEAQ come from the germline V gene. J lost 6 bases, V lost 2 bases, and 2 bases had no gene match. The CDR3 totals 16 residues. CDR3 residues: CASSLQGQGANSPLHF. Written as DNA, the CDR3 is TGTGCCAGCAGCTTACAGGGACAGGGGGCTAATTCACCCCTCCACTTT.

The J gene is TRBJ2-4, the V gene TRBV2; TRBD1 matches 7 bases. The CDR3 covers 14 residues. Unmatched junction bases numbered 11, after V lost 6 bases and J lost 9 bases. From germline, CDR1 is SNHLY and CDR2 FYNNEI. DNA of the CDR3: TGTGCCAGCAGAGCCGGGACAGATGTTTCCATTCAGTACTTC. Its translation: CASRAGTDVSIQYF.

There are many counts of this clone. The chain links TRBV9 to TRBJ1-1; D is uncertain. CDR1 SGDLS and CDR2 YYNGEE come from the germline V gene. With 4 bases removed from V and 3 bases from J, the gap between germline ends came to 10 bases. There are 13 residues in the CDR3. CDR3 residues: CASSPRVDTEAFF. The CDR3 region has the DNA TGTGCCAGCAGCCCTAGGGTTGACACTGAAGCTTTCTTT.

The chain has TRBV7-2 and TRBJ1-5, with 10 bases lining up with TRBD1. After removal of 3 bases from V and 4 bases from J, the junction contained 6 bases not matched to a gene. Germline values: CDR1 SGHTA, CDR2 FQGNSA. This CDR3 has 16 amino acids. CDR3 in DNA: TGTGCCAGCAGCTTGTCCGGGACAGGGGAAAATCAGCCCCAGCATTTT. Its translation is CASSLSGTGENQPQHF.

The rearrangement joins TRBV5-4 to TRBJ2-7; 9 nucleotides align to TRBD1. Germline V gene data show CDR1 as SGHNT and CDR2 as YYREEE (reference sequence). Losses at the gene ends were 7 bases for V and 4 bases for J; bases not matched to a gene: 9. This CDR3 has 14 amino acids. CDR3 protein: CASGGGQGRYEQYF. The CDR3 DNA is TGTGCCAGCGGGGGGGGACAGGGCCGATACGAGCAGTACTTC.

V and J are TRBV30 and TRBJ2-7, with 8 bases lining up with TRBD1. Germline V lookup: CDR1 GTSNPN, CDR2 SVGIG (reference sequence). Trimming took 4 bases from V and 5 from J; bases not matched to a gene: 10. The CDR3 is 14 amino acids. The DNA of the CDR3 is TGTGCCTGGAAGTCAGAGGACAGGGCTGACGAGCAGTACTTC. Amino acids: CAWKSEDRADEQYF.

The V gene is TRBV18, the J gene TRBJ2-3; D might be TRBD1 or TRBD2, each matching 5 bases. The CDR3 has 16 amino acids. V was trimmed by 2 bases and J by 3 bases, leaving 15 bases between them. Germline V gives CDR1 KGHSH, CDR2 LQKENI. This CDR3 reads CASSPKGTWGTDTQYF. In DNA, the CDR3 is TGTGCCAGCTCACCAAAAGGGACCTGGGGGACAGATACGCAGTATTTT. Based on the CDR3 plus reference TRBV18 and TRBJ2-3, the full variable domain is NAGVMQNPRHLVRRRGQEARLRCSPMKGHSHVYWYRQLPEEGLKFMVYLQKENIIDESGMPKERFSAEFPKEGPSILRIQQVVRGDSAAYFCASSPKGTWGTDTQYFGPGTRLTVL.

The chain couples TRBV5-4 to TRBJ1-4; D possibly corresponds to TRBD1 (5 bases). Germline values: CDR1 SGHNT, CDR2 YYREEE (reference sequence). Deletions cut 3 bases from V and 6 bases from J, with 12 bases between. The CDR3 totals 14 residues. CDR3 region: CASSSRGGDEKLFF. The CDR3 DNA sequence: TGTGCCAGCAGCTCAAGGGGAGGGGATGAAAAACTGTTTTTT.

This chain connects TRBV4-1 to TRBJ1-2; D may be TRBD1 (5 bases). CDR1 and CDR2 from the germline V gene are MGHRA and YSYEKL. The CDR3 length is 17 residues. V dropped 2 bases and J dropped 6 bases, with 22 bases sitting between them. CDR3 sequence (DNA): TGCGCCAGCAGCCAACCTCAAGGGGCCTTCGGGGTGAATGGCTACACCTTC. It yields the protein CASSQPQGAFGVNGYTF.

This clone is a singleton in its sample. This rearrangement joins TRBV7-9 to TRBJ2-1; D not certain. The CDR3 length is 15 residues. V was cut by 8 bases and J by 0 bases, with 14 bases left in between. Per the germline V gene, CDR1 is SEHNR and CDR2 is FQNEAQ (reference sequence). CDR3 sequence: CASEPGRSSYNEQFF. The CDR3 DNA reads as TGTGCCAGCGAGCCAGGTCGGAGCTCCTACAATGAGCAGTTCTTC. The full variable domain, completed using reference TRBV7-9 and TRBJ2-1, is DTGVSQNPRHKITKRGQNVTFRCDPISEHNRLYWYRQTLGQGPEFLTYFQNEAQLEKSRLLSDRFSAERPKGSFSTLEIQRTEQGDSAMYLCASEPGRSSYNEQFFGPGTRLTVL.

J is TRBJ1-2 and V is TRBV6-1; D ambiguous. There are 13 residues in the CDR3. V dropped 4 bases and J dropped 8 bases, with 14 bases sitting between them. Germline assignment: CDR1 MNHNS and CDR2 SASEGT. The CDR3 DNA follows: TGTGCCAGCAGTGTTAATGTACTGGGAGGCTACACCTTC. Encoded protein: CASSVNVLGGYTF.

This chain uses TRBV30 with TRBJ2-1; a weak D match, TRBD2 (7 bases). Germline CDR1 and CDR2: GTSNPN and SVGIG (reference sequence). CDR3 length: 16 amino acids. With 0 bases removed from V and 4 bases from J, the gap between germline ends came to 16 bases. CDR3 coding DNA: TGTGCCTGGAGTGTAGGCGGGGGCGGGCATTACAATGAGCAGTTCTTC. Translating it yields CAWSVGGGGHYNEQFF.

The chain links TRBV27 to TRBJ2-5; no reliable D call. Germline V gene sequence: CDR1 MNHEY, CDR2 SMNVEV (reference sequence). V dropped 3 bases and J dropped 1 base, with 6 bases sitting between them. The CDR3 covers 13 residues. The CDR3 DNA reads as TGTGCCAGCAGTTTCTCCCGCCAAGAGACCCAGTACTTC. This encodes CASSFSRQETQYF.

The rearrangement joins TRBV6-5 to TRBJ2-1; TRBD2 matches at 11 bases. CDR3 length equals 15 residues. V lost 2 bases to trimming and J lost 4 bases; unmatched junction nucleotides: 1. Germline CDR1 and CDR2: MNHEY and SVGAGI. The chain's CDR3 is CASSYTSGGYNEQFF. The CDR3 DNA follows: TGTGCCAGCAGTTACACTAGCGGGGGTTACAATGAGCAGTTCTTC.

V and J are TRBV11-2 and TRBJ1-5; a weak D match, TRBD1 (5 bases). CDR3 length: 15 residues. V gave up 0 bases and J gave up 3 bases, with 9 bases separating them. Germline CDR1 is SGHAT and CDR2 is FQNNGV. The CDR3 sequence is CASSLDGGTNQPQHF. DNA for the CDR3: TGTGCCAGCAGCTTAGACGGGGGAACCAATCAGCCCCAGCATTTT.

This clone has a handful of counts. The gene calls are TRBV7-9 and TRBJ2-1; no clear D. Germline V CDR1 and CDR2: SEHNR, FQNEAQ (reference sequence). The V end lost 5 bases, the J end lost 5 bases, and 7 bases lay between the germline ends. The CDR3 is made up of 12 amino acids. CDR3 loop: CASSPVNNEQFF. The CDR3 DNA sequence: TGTGCCAGCAGCCCCGTGAACAATGAGCAGTTCTTC. Based on the CDR3 plus reference TRBV7-9 and TRBJ2-1, the full variable domain is DTGVSQNPRHKITKRGQNVTFRCDPISEHNRLYWYRQTLGQGPEFLTYFQNEAQLEKSRLLSDRFSAERPKGSFSTLEIQRTEQGDSAMYLCASSPVNNEQFFGPGTRLTVL.

This clone was detected a few times. The chain joins TRBV7-9 to TRBJ1-2; the D gene is possibly TRBD1 (5 bases). The CDR3 contains 14 residues. CDR1 is SEHNR, CDR2 FQNEAQ, per germline (reference sequence). The V gene lost 3 bases and the J gene lost 7 bases, with 15 bases spanning the gap. The CDR3 coding sequence is TGTGCCAGCAGCTTTGGTTCCAGGGAGACTGGCTACACCTTC. This encodes CASSFGSRETGYTF.

The gene calls are TRBV5-8 and TRBJ1-5; a possible D gene is TRBD1 (6 bases). V lost 7 bases and J lost 3, with 20 bases in between. Germline CDR1 reads SGHTS; CDR2 reads YDEGEE. This CDR3 comprises 16 residues. CDR3 loop: CASDRDIPGPNQPQHF. The CDR3 coding sequence is TGTGCCAGCGATCGGGACATCCCGGGGCCCAATCAGCCCCAGCATTTT.